This T cell receptor (beta chain) was captured by sequencing in a study of cytomegalovirus exposure and HLA in healthy donors. 60 Vbeta and 13 Jbeta primers were used in PCR. The method was immunoSEQ multiplex PCR; TCRdb's version includes in-frame clones alone and lacks a portion of them. The top ten hold 2.5% to 3.5% of the sample, which has over 150,000 clones, approximately 80% seen once. Germline V gene data show CDR1 as SGDLS and CDR2 as YYNGEE. This CDR3 region has 16 residues. V was cut by 4 bases and J by 2 bases, with 19 bases left in between. This clone has just one count. The chain employs TRBV9 and TRBJ2-7; D is perhaps TRBD1 (6 bases). The specimen sequenced was PBMCs. The sequence came from a woman in her twenties or thirties in good health and CMV-seronegative. The DNA for the CDR3 is TGTGCCAGCAGCTCCCCCCCCGGGGACACGACCTACGAGCAGTACTTC. It translates to CASSSPPGDTTYEQYF.